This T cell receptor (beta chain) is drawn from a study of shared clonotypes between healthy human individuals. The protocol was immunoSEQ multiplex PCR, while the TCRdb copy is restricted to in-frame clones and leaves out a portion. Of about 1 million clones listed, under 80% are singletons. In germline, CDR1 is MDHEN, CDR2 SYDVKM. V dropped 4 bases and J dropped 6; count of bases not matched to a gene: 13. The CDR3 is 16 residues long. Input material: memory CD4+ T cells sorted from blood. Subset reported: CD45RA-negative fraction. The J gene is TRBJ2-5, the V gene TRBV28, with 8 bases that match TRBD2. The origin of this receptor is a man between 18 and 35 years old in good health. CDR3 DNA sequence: TGTGCCAGCAGTTCCCCCGGGGGGGAGGGCCCGAAGACCCAGTACTTC. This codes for CASSSPGGEGPKTQYF. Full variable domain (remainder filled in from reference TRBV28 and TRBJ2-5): DVKVTQSSRYLVKRTGEKVFLECVQDMDHENMFWYRQDPGLGLRLIYFSYDVKMKEKGDIPEGYSVSREKKERFSLILESASTNQTSMYLCASSSPGGEGPKTQYFGPGTRLLVL.